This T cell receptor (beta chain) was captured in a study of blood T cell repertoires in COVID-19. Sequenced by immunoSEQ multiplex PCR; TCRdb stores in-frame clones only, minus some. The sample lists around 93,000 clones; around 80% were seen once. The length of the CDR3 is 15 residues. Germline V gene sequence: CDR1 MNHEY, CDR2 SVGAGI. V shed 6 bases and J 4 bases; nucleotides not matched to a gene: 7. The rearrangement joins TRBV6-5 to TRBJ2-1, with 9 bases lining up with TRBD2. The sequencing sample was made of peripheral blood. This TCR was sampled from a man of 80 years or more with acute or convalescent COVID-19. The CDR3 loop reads CASSLAGDGYNEQFF. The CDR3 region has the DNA TGTGCCAGCAGCTTAGCGGGAGATGGTTACAATGAGCAGTTCTTC.